This section outlines one T cell receptor beta chain sequence together with its context. No cognate antigen has been identified for it. One base away there is no much larger clone; base qualities are not given. This entry is derived from a study of T cells in localized non-small cell lung cancer (dated by TCRdb to about 2020). With respect to the entire study: T cell repertoires of approximately 250 early-stage NSCLC patients were analyzed, with tumors being compared against uninvolved tumor-adjacent lungs. The cohort comprised around 250 treatment-naïve NSCLC patients with resected, localized lung tumors. The mean age of the NSCLC patients was about 64 years, with 120 to 150 men and around 100 women.

The CDR3 measures 13 amino acids from cysteine to phenylalanine. The sequence is cut down to CDR3 DNA, 39 bases in frame from base 1. Via the germline V gene, CDR1 is SGDLS and CDR2 YYNGEE. Deletion took 2 bases off V and 2 bases off J, with a span of 5 bases between the germline ends. The immunoSEQ Assay was used to sequence TCR beta CDR3 regions from DNA. Processing in the source paper ran as follows. To compute T cell density, TCR beta template counts were normalized to usable DNA, which was estimated by amplifying housekeeping genes. Using the preseqR package, richness was estimated by extrapolating to 120,000 templates for tissue samples and 400,000 templates for PBMC samples. Clonality was taken to be one minus Pielou's evenness. Tissue-enriched TCRs were identified by differential abundance testing using productive amino-acid clonotypes, minimum total count 5 and alpha 0.1. Repertoire overlap between compartments was quantified with the Jaccard Index and Morisita Overlap Index. TCR beta CDR3s were clustered by GLIPH together with public tetramer-defined viral CDR3s, and at least three viral sequences plus V-gene enrichment were required for viral motifs. Sourced from immuneACCESS, this table was stored by TCRdb with only in-frame sequences that have V and J called. A share of the clones is absent; for the studies checked, an unresolved V gene accounts for under half, and the remainder has no known explanation. V and J calls and clone size are as listed in that table; D and trimming were resolved from the DNA. The sample table contains 2,000 to 2,500 clones; only one count was recorded for about a quarter of them. The top ten clones comprise over 9% of the sample.

Uninvolved adjacent lung was taken at least 2 cm from the tumor margin and confirmed free of atypia by two independent pathologists. At diagnosis, tumor, uninvolved tumor-adjacent lung and peripheral blood were collected and then preserved as a mix of FFPE and fresh-frozen material. Study-wide findings and limitations: A median of roughly 60 of the top 100 tumor clones were detected in paired uninvolved adjacent lung, and around 30 of these tumor clones were also found among the top 100 clones of the paired uninvolved adjacent lung. Because of the exploratory design, TCR variables were selected using unadjusted p-values without false-discovery rate correction. Uninvolved tumor-adjacent lung showed the highest T cell clonality, higher than tumor, which suggests more focused antigenic responses in the adjacent lung. Longer overall survival was associated with higher blood T cell density, whereas shorter survival was associated with higher adjacent-lung clonality. Because multi-region sequencing of the tumors was not done, intratumor heterogeneity could not be ruled out.

Sequencing used normal lung tissue next to the tumor, obtained before any cancer treatment. Rearrangement joined TRBV9 to TRBJ1-5; the D gene assignment is ambiguous. The clonotype was recovered from a man aged 40 to 69 with stage III lung adenocarcinoma. The nucleotides are TGTGCCAGCAGCGTGACCGGCAATCAGCCCCAGCATTTT. Translated, it gives CASSVTGNQPQHF.